This T cell receptor beta chain comes out of a study of T cell repertoires in cytomegalovirus infection. Each CDR3 protein gets one entry after TCRdb re-called the reads with MiXCR. The table records 150,000 to 200,000 distinct CDR3 sequences, roughly 14% of them present only once. This clonotype was detected only a few times. The CDR3 totals 16 residues. The germline CDR1 and CDR2 sequences are MNHEY and SVGEGT. The junction had 3 bases not matched to a gene; V was cut back by 5 bases and J by 2 bases. Source material: PBMCs. V and J are TRBV6-2 or TRBV6-3 and TRBJ2-3, with 14 bases matching TRBD2. The TCR sequence derives from a human donor in good health (CMV status not recorded). Some clones in this sample may be carry-over from other donors' samples. CDR3 DNA sequence: TGTGCCAGCAGTAGGGGACTAGCGGGGGCCACAGATACGCAGTATTTT. As protein: CASSRGLAGATDTQYF.